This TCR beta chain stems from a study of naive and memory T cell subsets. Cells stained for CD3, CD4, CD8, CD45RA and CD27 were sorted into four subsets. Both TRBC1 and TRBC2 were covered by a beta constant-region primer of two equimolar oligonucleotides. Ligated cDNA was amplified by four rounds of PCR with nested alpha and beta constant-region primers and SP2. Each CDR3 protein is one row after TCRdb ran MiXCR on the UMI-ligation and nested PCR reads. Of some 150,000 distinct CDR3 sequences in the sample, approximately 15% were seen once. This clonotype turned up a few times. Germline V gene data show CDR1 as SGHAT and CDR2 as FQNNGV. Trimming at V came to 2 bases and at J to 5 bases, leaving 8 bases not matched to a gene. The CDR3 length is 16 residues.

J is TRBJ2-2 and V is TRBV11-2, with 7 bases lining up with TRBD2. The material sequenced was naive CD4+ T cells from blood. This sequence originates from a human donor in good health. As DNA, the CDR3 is TGTGCCAGCAGCTTAAGCGGGGCCCCGGGGACCGGGGAGCTGTTTTTT. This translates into CASSLSGAPGTGELFF.